One and the same sample provided the 7 T cell receptor beta chains below, sequenced in a study of T cell changes during pregnancy in multiple sclerosis. The repertoire was sequenced with immunoSEQ multiplex PCR; TCRdb's copy has only in-frame clones and lacks some. The sample yields under 70,000 clones, approximately 91% seen once. The specimen comprised peripheral blood, sampled in the second trimester of pregnancy. The receptors come from a female donor with multiple sclerosis, enrolled in a pregnancy study.

The chain carries TRBV25-1 and TRBJ2-1; TRBD1 is a possible D gene (7 bases). Per germline, CDR1 MGHDK and CDR2 SYGVNS. The CDR3 consists of 14 residues. V shed 4 bases and J shed 9 bases, with 16 bases lying between them. CDR3 region: CASSGGVTGAEQFF. CDR3 nucleotides: TGTGCCAGCAGTGGGGGGGTTACAGGGGCTGAGCAGTTCTTC. Drawing the rest from reference TRBV25-1 and TRBJ2-1, the complete variable domain is EADIYQTPRYLVIGTGKKITLECSQTMGHDKMYWYQQDPGMELHLIHYSYGVNSTEKGDLSSESTVSRIRTEHFPLTLESARPSHTSQYLCASSGGVTGAEQFFGPGTRLTVL.

The chain combines TRBV5-1 with TRBJ1-1; the D gene is possibly TRBD1 (5 bases). Germline assignment: CDR1 SGHRS and CDR2 YFSETQ. The CDR3 extends over 14 amino acids. The germline V and J ends were trimmed by 1 base and 3 bases, with 10 bases remaining between them. CDR3 DNA sequence: TGCGCCAGCAGCTTGTCAGGGTACGACACTGAAGCTTTCTTT. Protein sequence: CASSLSGYDTEAFF.

The chain employs TRBV7-9 and TRBJ1-4, with D tentatively TRBD1 (6 bases). Germline CDR1 reads SEHNR; CDR2 reads FQNEAQ (reference sequence). The length of the CDR3 is 13 residues. The V end was cut by 5 bases, the J end by 7 bases, with 11 bases between. CDR3 residues: CASSAGDSEKLFF. In DNA, the CDR3 is TGTGCCAGCAGCGCAGGGGATTCTGAAAAACTGTTTTTT.

CDR3 sequence (DNA): TGTGCCAGCAGCTTGTGGGGACTAGCGGGGGGATCTAGCACAGATACGCAGTATTTT. Its protein is CASSLWGLAGGSSTDTQYF. The V and J genes are TRBV5-8 and TRBJ2-3; 15 bases line up with TRBD2. J gave up 0 bases and V 1 base, and 6 bases lay outside the gene matches. Germline CDR1 SGHTS, CDR2 YDEGEE. The CDR3 extends over 19 amino acids. Looking up the rest from reference TRBV5-8 and TRBJ2-3 gives the full variable domain: EAGVTQSPTHLIKTRGQQATLRCSPISGHTSVYWYQQALGLGLQFLLWYDEGEERNRGNFPPRFSGRQFPNYSSELNVNALELEDSALYLCASSLWGLAGGSSTDTQYFGPGTRLTVL.

The chain recombines TRBV6-4 with TRBJ2-2, with D possibly being TRBD2 (7 bases). The CDR3 totals 17 residues. Germline CDR1 reads MRHNA; CDR2 reads SNTAGT. The V end lost 3 bases, the J end lost 7 bases, and 21 bases lay between the germline ends. The CDR3 sequence is CASSERGGNIGGGELFF. The CDR3 bases are TGTGCCAGCAGTGAGAGGGGAGGGAATATAGGGGGCGGGGAGCTGTTTTTT.

This clone was seen only once. The genes are TRBV4-3 and TRBJ1-6, with D possibly matching TRBD1 (5 bases). The germline V gene has CDR1 LGHNA and CDR2 YSLEER. The CDR3 loop spans 16 amino acids. V lost 0 bases, J lost 0 bases, and 6 bases lay in between. For the CDR3, the DNA is TGCGCCAGCAGCCAAGATCAGGGCTCCTATAATTCACCCCTCCACTTT. Its protein product is CASSQDQGSYNSPLHF.

The rearrangement uses TRBV7-2 and TRBJ2-5; D ambiguous. CDR3 length: 14 residues. From germline, CDR1 is SGHTA and CDR2 FQGNSA. Trimming cost V 1 base and J 6 bases, with 12 bases left between them. The CDR3 loop reads CASSLELLVQTQYF. Here the CDR3 DNA reads TGTGCCAGCAGCTTAGAATTATTAGTCCAGACCCAGTACTTC.